The following is a T cell receptor (beta chain) sequence with its context. V was pared by 3 bases and J by 0 bases, with 8 bases between. The germline gives CDR1 LNHDA, CDR2 SQIVND (reference sequence). The length of the CDR3 is 14 residues. Methods used by the authors: Reference gene primer amplification yielded estimated nucleated cell counts. Profiling relied on immunoSEQ multiplex PCR, and the TCRdb table lists in-frame clones only, not all of them. V and J calls and clone size are as listed in that table; D and trimming were resolved from the DNA. The sample lists over 85,000 clones, roughly four fifths occurring once. The entry originates in a study of blood T cell repertoires in COVID-19. The overall study: Samples taken during acute and convalescent COVID-19 were collected in the United States, Italy and Spain.

This TCR derives from a woman aged 55-70 years with acute or convalescent COVID-19. The chain has TRBV19 and TRBJ1-1; D remains unclear. The sample consisted of peripheral blood. CDR3 sequence (DNA): TGTGCCAGTAGTATCAAACTCATGAACACTGAAGCTTTCTTT. As protein: CASSIKLMNTEAFF. The full variable domain, rest sourced from reference TRBV19 and TRBJ1-1, is DGGITQSPKYLFRKEGQNVTLSCEQNLNHDAMYWYRQDPGQGLRLIYYSQIVNDFQKGDIAEGYSVSREKKESFPLTVTSAQKNPTAFYLCASSIKLMNTEAFFGQGTRLTVV.